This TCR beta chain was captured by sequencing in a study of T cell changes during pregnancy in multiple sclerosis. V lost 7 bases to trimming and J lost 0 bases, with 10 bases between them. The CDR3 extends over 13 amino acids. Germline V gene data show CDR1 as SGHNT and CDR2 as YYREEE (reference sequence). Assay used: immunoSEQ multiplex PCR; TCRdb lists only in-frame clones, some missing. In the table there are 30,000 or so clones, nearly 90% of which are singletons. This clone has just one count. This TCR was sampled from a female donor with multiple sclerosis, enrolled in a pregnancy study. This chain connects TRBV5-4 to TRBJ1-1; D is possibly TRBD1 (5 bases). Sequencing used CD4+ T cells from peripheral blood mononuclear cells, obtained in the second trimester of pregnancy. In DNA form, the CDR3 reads TGTGCCAGCCAAAAAGGGGTGAACACTGAAGCTTTCTTT. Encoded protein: CASQKGVNTEAFF.